Presented here are 20 T cell receptor beta chains from one specimen sequenced in a study of blood T cell repertoires in COVID-19 (dated by TCRdb to 2018 to 2020). Libraries were prepared through the immunoSEQ multiplex PCR assay. TCRdb retrieved this table from immuneACCESS and kept in-frame rearrangements only. Not all clones are present; in checked studies, unresolved V genes account for under half, and no reason is known for the remainder. The sample contains hundreds of thousands of clones, around 88% of them found a single time. The ten largest clones add up to about 1.2% of the sample. The sequencing sample was made of PBMCs or T cells enriched from blood (not recorded which). These receptors came from a woman aged 35 to 49 with acute COVID-19.

This chain uses TRBV4-1 with TRBJ1-5, with a weak D call TRBD1 (5 bases). Trimming removed 2 bases from V and 6 bases from J, with 11 bases in between. In germline, CDR1 is MGHRA, CDR2 YSYEKL. The CDR3 sequence is 14 residues long. CDR3: CASSQIGEGQPQHF. The CDR3 DNA sequence: TGCGCCAGCAGCCAAATAGGGGAGGGTCAGCCCCAGCATTTT.

The chain is built from TRBV27 and TRBJ2-3; 7 bases map to TRBD2. CDR1 is MNHEY, CDR2 SMNVEV, per germline (reference sequence). V shed 6 bases and J 4 bases; nucleotides not matched to a gene: 7. CDR3 size: 14 residues. CDR3 loop: CASRGGGPADTQYF. The CDR3 nucleotides are TGTGCCAGCAGGGGCGGGGGACCGGCAGATACGCAGTATTTT.

The chain couples TRBV14 to TRBJ2-1, with 14 bases matching TRBD2. The V segment lost 4 bases and the J segment 4 bases; nucleotides outside the gene matches: 6. CDR3 length: 17 residues. CDR1 is SGHDN and CDR2 is FVKESK in the germline V gene. The CDR3 DNA follows: TGTGCCAGCAGCCGGACTAGCGGGAGGCCTCCTTACAATGAGCAGTTCTTC. Protein product: CASSRTSGRPPYNEQFF. Using reference TRBV14 and TRBJ2-1 for the parts outside the CDR3, the full variable domain is EAGVTQFPSHSVIEKGQTVTLRCDPISGHDNLYWYRRVMGKEIKFLLHFVKESKQDESGMPNNRFLAERTGGTYSTLKVQPAELEDSGVYFCASSRTSGRPPYNEQFFGPGTRLTVL.

The gene calls are TRBV28 and TRBJ1-3; D gene uncertain. Trimming took off 3 bases at V and 0 bases at J, with 6 bases between the two ends. The CDR3 extends over 14 amino acids. Germline V gives CDR1 MDHEN, CDR2 SYDVKM. The CDR3 reads CASSFSVSGNTIYF. The CDR3 coding sequence is TGTGCCAGCAGTTTCTCGGTCTCTGGAAACACCATATATTTT.

This rearrangement joins TRBV11-2 to TRBJ1-2, with 10 bases aligning to TRBD1. Germline values: CDR1 SGHAT, CDR2 FQNNGV. Trimming took 1 base from V and 5 from J; bases not matched to a gene: 10. The CDR3 has 17 amino acids. The CDR3 nucleotides are TGTGCCAGCAGCTTAGGGATGCTGACAGGGGGCGCATATGGCTACACCTTC. Its translation: CASSLGMLTGGAYGYTF.

The V gene is TRBV5-1, the J gene TRBJ1-1; D is perhaps TRBD1 (5 bases). Germline assignment: CDR1 SGHRS and CDR2 YFSETQ. CDR3 length: 14 residues. V was cut by 0 bases and J by 3 bases, with 9 bases left in between. The CDR3 DNA sequence: TGCGCCAGCAGCTTGGTAGGGGCGTACACTGAAGCTTTCTTT. Its translation is CASSLVGAYTEAFF.

The gene calls are TRBV5-6 and TRBJ2-7, with D unresolved. V was shortened by 6 bases and J by 7 bases, with 14 bases between the two germline ends. This CDR3 has 12 residues. The germline V gene encodes CDR1 SGHDT and CDR2 YYEEEE. The CDR3 is CASTRGPGEQYV. CDR3 nucleotides: TGTGCCAGCACCCGAGGTCCCGGGGAGCAGTACGTC.

The chain employs TRBV3-1 (or the pseudogene TRBV3-2) and TRBJ2-3, with a possible D match to TRBD2 (5 bases). Trimming left V 4 bases short and J 4 bases short, with 15 bases between. This CDR3 region has 15 residues. Germline CDR1 reads LGHDT; CDR2 reads YNNKEL (reference sequence). As DNA, the CDR3 is TGTGCCAGCAGCCTATCGGACTTCAGCGCAGATACGCAGTATTTT. Translation: CASSLSDFSADTQYF.

In its sample, this clone was seen a few times. This chain joins TRBV11-2 and TRBJ1-2; tentative D call: TRBD1 (5 bases). Germline V CDR1 and CDR2: SGHAT, FQNNGV. V gave up 3 bases and J gave up 4 bases, with 12 bases separating them. The CDR3 has 14 amino acids. CDR3 DNA: TGTGCCAGCAGCTTCGTAGGGGAACCCTATGGCTACACCTTC. This gives the protein CASSFVGEPYGYTF.

The rearrangement uses TRBV2 and TRBJ1-5; D not certain. The CDR3 is made up of 13 amino acids. Germline V gene data show CDR1 as SNHLY and CDR2 as FYNNEI. With 7 bases removed from V and 0 bases from J, the gap between germline ends came to 7 bases. The CDR3 loop reads CASTGDSNQPQHF. In nucleotides, the CDR3 is TGTGCCAGCACGGGAGATAGCAATCAGCCCCAGCATTTT.

The V call is TRBV7-3, the J call TRBJ2-1; D might be TRBD2 (5 bases). Between the trimmed V and J ends, which lost 4 bases and 3 bases, there was a span of 13 bases. Per germline, CDR1 SGHTA and CDR2 FQGTGA. The CDR3 covers 15 residues. The CDR3 region has the DNA TGTGCCAGCAGCTCCTCACTAGTGCGCTACAATGAGCAGTTCTTC. Amino acids: CASSSSLVRYNEQFF.

The J gene is TRBJ1-2, the V gene TRBV5-1, with D maybe TRBD1 (5 bases). V gave up 4 bases and J gave up 1 base, with 20 bases separating them. The CDR3 contains 17 residues. Germline V gives CDR1 SGHRS, CDR2 YFSETQ. This CDR3 reads CASSEGLPGVGNYGYTF. The CDR3 bases are TGCGCCAGCAGCGAGGGACTCCCTGGCGTTGGTAACTATGGCTACACCTTC.

The chain has TRBV12-3 or TRBV12-4 and TRBJ2-7; TRBD2 matches 7 bases. CDR3 size: 13 residues. V shed 6 bases and J 0 bases; nucleotides not matched to a gene: 2. CDR3 protein: CASRGGSSYEQYV. Here the CDR3 DNA reads TGTGCCAGCAGGGGCGGGAGCTCCTACGAGCAGTACGTC.

The chain employs TRBV28 and TRBJ2-3, with D unresolved. From germline, CDR1 is MDHEN and CDR2 SYDVKM. Trimming shortened V by 3 bases and J by 0 bases, and 10 bases separated the two germline ends. This CDR3 is 15 amino acids long. The CDR3 spells CASSFLPTSTDTQYF. CDR3 coding DNA: TGTGCCAGCAGTTTTTTGCCGACTAGCACAGATACGCAGTATTTT.

The rearrangement uses TRBV12-3 or TRBV12-4 and TRBJ2-7; D is unclear. With 5 bases removed from V and 6 bases from J, the gap between germline ends came to 11 bases. The CDR3 is 12 amino acids. The CDR3 protein is CASSVLSSEQYF. The CDR3 DNA sequence: TGTGCCAGCAGTGTTTTGAGTAGCGAGCAGTACTTC.

The rearrangement uses TRBV7-2 and TRBJ2-5, with 10 positions matching TRBD2. Germline trimming cut 4 bases from V and 2 bases from J; bases unmatched to any gene: 7. There are 16 residues in the CDR3. CDR1 and CDR2 from the germline V gene are SGHTA and FQGNSA. CDR3 DNA: TGTGCCAGCAGCTCCGGGGGACTAGCGAAACAAGAGACCCAGTACTTC. Residues: CASSSGGLAKQETQYF.

The chain uses TRBV4-3 and TRBJ2-5; 10 positions match TRBD2. V shed 2 bases, J shed 5 bases, and the junction held 2 bases outside the gene matches. Germline CDR1 reads LGHNA; CDR2 reads YSLEER. There are 14 residues in the CDR3. CDR3 nucleotide sequence: TGCGCCAGCAGCCAATCTAGCGGGGGTGAGACCCAGTACTTC. This translates into CASSQSSGGETQYF.

The chain uses TRBV7-2 and TRBJ2-2; the match to TRBD2 covers 8 bases. V lost 5 bases to trimming and J lost 6 bases; unmatched junction nucleotides: 11. This CDR3 is 16 amino acids long. CDR1 is SGHTA, CDR2 FQGNSA, per germline. The CDR3 reads CASSHLSGIEAGELFF. The CDR3 coding sequence is TGTGCCAGCAGCCACCTTAGCGGGATAGAGGCCGGGGAGCTGTTTTTT.

In its sample, this clone was seen a few times. This sample includes further DNA sequences coding for the same CDR3. The chain carries TRBV6-1 and TRBJ1-1, with D unresolved. This CDR3 contains 13 residues. V gave up 3 bases and J gave up 0 bases, with 5 bases separating them. Germline-derived CDR1 and CDR2 are MNHNS and SASEGT. CDR3 DNA sequence: TGTGCCAGCAGTGAGCGCCTGAACACTGAAGCTTTCTTT. Translating gives CASSERLNTEAFF.

The genes are TRBV5-1 and TRBJ1-2, with D perhaps TRBD1 (5 bases). Germline values: CDR1 SGHRS, CDR2 YFSETQ. CDR3 length: 15 residues. V was pared by 0 bases and J by 5 bases, with 14 bases between. CDR3 amino acids: CASSLAGREEYGYTF. The CDR3 bases are TGCGCCAGCAGCTTGGCCGGCAGGGAGGAATATGGCTACACCTTC.